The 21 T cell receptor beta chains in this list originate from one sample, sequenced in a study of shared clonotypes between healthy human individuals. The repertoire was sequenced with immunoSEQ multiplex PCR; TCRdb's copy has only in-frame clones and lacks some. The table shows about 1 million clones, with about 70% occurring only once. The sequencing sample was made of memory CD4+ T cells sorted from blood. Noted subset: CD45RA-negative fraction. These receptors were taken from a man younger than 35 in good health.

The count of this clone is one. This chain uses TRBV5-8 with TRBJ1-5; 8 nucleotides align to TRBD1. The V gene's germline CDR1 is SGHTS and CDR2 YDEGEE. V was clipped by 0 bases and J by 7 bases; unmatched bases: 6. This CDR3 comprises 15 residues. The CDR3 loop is CASSLGTGIGQPQHF. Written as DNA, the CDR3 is TGTGCCAGCAGCTTGGGGACAGGGATAGGGCAGCCCCAGCATTTT.

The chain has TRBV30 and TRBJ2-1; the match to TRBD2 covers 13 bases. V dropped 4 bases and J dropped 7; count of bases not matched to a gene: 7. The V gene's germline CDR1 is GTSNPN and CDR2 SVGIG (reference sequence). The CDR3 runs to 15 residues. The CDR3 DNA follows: TGTGCCTGGACCCGGACTAGCGGGAGTGAGAATGAGCAGTTCTTC. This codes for CAWTRTSGSENEQFF.

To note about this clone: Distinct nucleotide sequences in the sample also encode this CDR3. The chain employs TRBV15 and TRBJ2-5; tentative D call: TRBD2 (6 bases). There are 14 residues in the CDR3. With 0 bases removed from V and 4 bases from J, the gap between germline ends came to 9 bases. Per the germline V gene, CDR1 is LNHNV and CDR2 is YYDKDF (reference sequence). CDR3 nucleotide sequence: TGTGCCACCAGCAGAGAGGGGGGTCGAGAGACCCAGTACTTC. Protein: CATSREGGRETQYF.

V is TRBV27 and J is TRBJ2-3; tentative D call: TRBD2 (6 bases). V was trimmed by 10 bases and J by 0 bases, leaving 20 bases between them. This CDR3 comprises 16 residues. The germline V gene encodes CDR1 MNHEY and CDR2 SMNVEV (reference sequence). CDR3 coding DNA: TGTGCCACCCGGCTCAACGCGGGGCTGAGCACAGATACGCAGTATTTT. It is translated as CATRLNAGLSTDTQYF.

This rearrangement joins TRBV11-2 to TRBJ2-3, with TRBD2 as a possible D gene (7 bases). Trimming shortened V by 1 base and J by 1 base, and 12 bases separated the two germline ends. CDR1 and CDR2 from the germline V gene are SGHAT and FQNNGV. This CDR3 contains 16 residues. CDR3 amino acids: CASSLAGGRGTDTQYF. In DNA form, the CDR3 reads TGTGCCAGCAGCTTAGCGGGGGGCAGGGGCACAGATACGCAGTATTTT. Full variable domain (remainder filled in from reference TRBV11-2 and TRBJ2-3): EAGVAQSPRYKIIEKRQSVAFWCNPISGHATLYWYQQILGQGPKLLIQFQNNGVVDDSQLPKDRFSAERLKGVDSTLKIQPAKLEDSAVYLCASSLAGGRGTDTQYFGPGTRLTVL.

This CDR3 reads CASSTRARGTTWGANVLTF. As DNA, the CDR3 is TGTGCCAGCAGTACCAGGGCCCGGGGGACTACGTGGGGGGCCAACGTCCTGACTTTC. This chain connects TRBV27 to TRBJ2-6; 7 bases fit TRBD2. Losses at the gene ends were 5 bases for V and 4 bases for J; bases not matched to a gene: 17. Germline V CDR1 and CDR2: MNHEY, SMNVEV (reference sequence). CDR3 length equals 19 residues.

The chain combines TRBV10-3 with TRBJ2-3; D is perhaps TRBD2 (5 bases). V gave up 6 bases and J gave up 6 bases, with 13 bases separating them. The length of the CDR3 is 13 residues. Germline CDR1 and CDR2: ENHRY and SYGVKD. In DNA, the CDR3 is TGTGCCATCAGCCAACTAGAATTGGATACGCAGTATTTT. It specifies CAISQLELDTQYF.

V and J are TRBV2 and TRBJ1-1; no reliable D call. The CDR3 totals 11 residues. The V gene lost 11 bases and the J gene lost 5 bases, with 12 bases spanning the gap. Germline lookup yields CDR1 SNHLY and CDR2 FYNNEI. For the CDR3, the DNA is TGTGCCCGCACAGCGGTAACTGAAGCTTTCTTT. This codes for CARTAVTEAFF.

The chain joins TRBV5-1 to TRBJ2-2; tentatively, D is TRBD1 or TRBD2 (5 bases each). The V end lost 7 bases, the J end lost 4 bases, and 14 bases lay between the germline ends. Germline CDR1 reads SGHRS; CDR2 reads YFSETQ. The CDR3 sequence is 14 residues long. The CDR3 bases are TGCGCCAGCTCGCCGGGGCTGGGCACCGGGGAGCTGTTTTTT. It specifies CASSPGLGTGELFF.

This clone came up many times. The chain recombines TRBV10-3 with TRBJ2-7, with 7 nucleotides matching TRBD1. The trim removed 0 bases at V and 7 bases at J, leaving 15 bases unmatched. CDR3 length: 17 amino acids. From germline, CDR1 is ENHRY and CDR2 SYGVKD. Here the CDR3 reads CAISESSLDRETNEQYF. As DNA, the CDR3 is TGTGCCATCAGTGAGTCGTCATTAGACAGGGAGACGAATGAGCAGTACTTC.

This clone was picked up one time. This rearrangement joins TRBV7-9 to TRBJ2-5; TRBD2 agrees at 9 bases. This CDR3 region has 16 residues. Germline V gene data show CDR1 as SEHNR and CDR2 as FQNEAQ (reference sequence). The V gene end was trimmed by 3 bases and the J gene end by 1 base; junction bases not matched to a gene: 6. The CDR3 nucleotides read TGTGCCAGCAGCTTTTCTGAGACTAGCGGCCAAGAGACCCAGTACTTC. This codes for CASSFSETSGQETQYF.

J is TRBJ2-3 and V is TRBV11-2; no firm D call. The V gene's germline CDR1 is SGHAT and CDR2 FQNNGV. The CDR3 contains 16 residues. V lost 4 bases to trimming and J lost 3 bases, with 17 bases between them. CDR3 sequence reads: CASSSGASRLTDTQYF. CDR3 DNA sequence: TGTGCCAGCAGCTCCGGCGCATCCAGGTTAACAGATACGCAGTATTTT.

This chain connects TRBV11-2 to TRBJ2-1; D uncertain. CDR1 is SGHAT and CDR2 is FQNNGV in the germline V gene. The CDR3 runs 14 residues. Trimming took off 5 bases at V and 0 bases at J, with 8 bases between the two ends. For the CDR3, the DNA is TGTGCCAGCAGCCCTACCCGCTCCTACAATGAGCAGTTCTTC. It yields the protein CASSPTRSYNEQFF.

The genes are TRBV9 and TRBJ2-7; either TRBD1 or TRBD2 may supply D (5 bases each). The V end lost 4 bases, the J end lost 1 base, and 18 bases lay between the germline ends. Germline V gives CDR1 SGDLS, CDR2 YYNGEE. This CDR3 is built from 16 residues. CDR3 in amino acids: CASSSGTGISSYEQYF. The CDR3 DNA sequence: TGTGCCAGCAGCTCCGGGACCGGGATTTCTTCCTACGAGCAGTACTTC.

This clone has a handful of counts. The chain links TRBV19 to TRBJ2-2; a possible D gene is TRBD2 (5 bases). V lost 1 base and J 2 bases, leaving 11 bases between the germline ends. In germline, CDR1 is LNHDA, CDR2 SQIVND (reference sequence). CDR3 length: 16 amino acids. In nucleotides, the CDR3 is TGTGCCAGTAGTATAGCGGGGTTCCCTAACACCGGGGAGCTGTTTTTT. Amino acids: CASSIAGFPNTGELFF.

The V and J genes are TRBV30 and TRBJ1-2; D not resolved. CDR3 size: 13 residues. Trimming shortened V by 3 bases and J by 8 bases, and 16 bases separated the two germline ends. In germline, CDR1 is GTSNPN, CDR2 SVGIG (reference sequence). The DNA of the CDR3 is TGTGCCTGGAGGTTTCCGGGATTGGGGGGCTACACCTTC. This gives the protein CAWRFPGLGGYTF.

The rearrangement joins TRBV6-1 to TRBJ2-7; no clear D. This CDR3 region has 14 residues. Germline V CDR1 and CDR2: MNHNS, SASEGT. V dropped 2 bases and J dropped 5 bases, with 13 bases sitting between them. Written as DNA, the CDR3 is TGTGCCAGCAGTGAAAGTCGCAGGCCGGACGAGCAGTACTTC. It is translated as CASSESRRPDEQYF.

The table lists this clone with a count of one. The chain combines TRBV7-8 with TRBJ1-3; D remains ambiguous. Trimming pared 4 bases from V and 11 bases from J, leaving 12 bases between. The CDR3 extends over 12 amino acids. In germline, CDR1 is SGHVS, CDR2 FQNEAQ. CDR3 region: CASSWEREAIYF. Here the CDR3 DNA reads TGTGCCAGCAGCTGGGAAAGGGAGGCCATATATTTT.

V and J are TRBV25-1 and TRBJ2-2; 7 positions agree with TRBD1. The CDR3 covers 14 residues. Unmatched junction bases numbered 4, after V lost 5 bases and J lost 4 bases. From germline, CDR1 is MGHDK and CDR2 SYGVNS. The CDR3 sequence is CASSRDSRTGELFF. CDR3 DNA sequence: TGTGCCAGCAGTCGGGACAGTCGCACCGGGGAGCTGTTTTTT.

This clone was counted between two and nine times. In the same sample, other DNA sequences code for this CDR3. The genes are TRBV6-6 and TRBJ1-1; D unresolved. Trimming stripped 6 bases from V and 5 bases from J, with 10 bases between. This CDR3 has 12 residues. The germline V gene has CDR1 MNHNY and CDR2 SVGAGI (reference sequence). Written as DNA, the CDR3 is TGTGCCAGCAGCCCTAGGGTTACTGAAGCTTTCTTT. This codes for CASSPRVTEAFF.

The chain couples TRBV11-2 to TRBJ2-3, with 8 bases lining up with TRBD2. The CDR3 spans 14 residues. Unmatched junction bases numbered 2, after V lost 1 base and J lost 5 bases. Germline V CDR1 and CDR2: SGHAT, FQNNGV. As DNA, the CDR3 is TGTGCCAGCAGCTTAGTTAGCGGGAAAGATACGCAGTATTTT. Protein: CASSLVSGKDTQYF.